The TCR beta chain described here comes from a study of T cells in Graves' hyperthyroidism and ophthalmopathy. This clonotype was seen ten or more times. Orbital computed tomography, thyroid ultrasound, serum thyroxine and TRAb, and clinical symptoms together informed the diagnoses. RNA transcripts served as the template for amplifying TCR beta CDR3 regions. Primed by the HTBI set, a first-round RT-PCR was run on the TCR CDR3. Each CDR3 protein gets one entry after TCRdb re-called the multiplex PCR reads with MiXCR. The sample holds a few hundred thousand distinct CDR3 sequences; roughly 13% are singletons and the top ten take 30% to 40%. The CDR3 is made up of 17 amino acids. Germline V lookup: CDR1 MNHNS, CDR2 SASEGT. Trimming stripped 1 base from V and 4 bases from J, with 19 bases between.

Sequenced input: blood. The chain uses TRBV6-1 and TRBJ1-1; perhaps TRBD1 as D (5 bases). The clonotype comes from a middle-aged woman with Graves' ophthalmopathy. CDR3 sequence: CASSEGSEGGAPTEAFF. The CDR3 coding sequence is TGTGCCAGCAGTGAAGGATCCGAGGGCGGGGCCCCCACTGAAGCTTTCTTT.